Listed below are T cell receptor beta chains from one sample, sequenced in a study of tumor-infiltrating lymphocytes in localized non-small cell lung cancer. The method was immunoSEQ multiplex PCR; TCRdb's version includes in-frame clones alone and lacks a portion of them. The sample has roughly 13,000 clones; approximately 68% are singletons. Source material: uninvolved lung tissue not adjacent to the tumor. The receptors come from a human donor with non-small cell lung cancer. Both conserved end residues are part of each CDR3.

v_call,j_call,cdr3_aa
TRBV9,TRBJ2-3,CASSVESSTDTQYF
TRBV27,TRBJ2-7,CASSFASGTQVSYEQYF
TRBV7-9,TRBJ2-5,CASSRYAGTVVGETQYF
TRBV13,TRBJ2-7,CASSLGDPGRSTYEQYF
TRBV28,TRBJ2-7,CASSSTSGSRFYEQYF
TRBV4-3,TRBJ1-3,CASSQEWGQGLGNTIYF
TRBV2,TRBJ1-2,CASSQHGRALNYGYTF
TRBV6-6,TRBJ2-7,CASRKNYEQYF
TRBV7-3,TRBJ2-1,CASSSQGTSGYNEQFF
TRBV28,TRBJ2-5,CASSLGGHPSKTQYF
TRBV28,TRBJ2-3,CASSSSPSTDTQYF
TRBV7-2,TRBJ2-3,CASSSTQARGDTQYF
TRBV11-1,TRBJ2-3,CASSFPTGDTQYF
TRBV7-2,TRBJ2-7,CASSLVGGGGREQYF
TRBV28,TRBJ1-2,CASARTGGYTF
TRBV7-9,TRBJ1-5,CASSRGTGVNQPQHF
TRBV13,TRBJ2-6,CASSLTSGGANVLTF
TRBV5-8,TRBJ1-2,CASSTGGQRRSGYTF
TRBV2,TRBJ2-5,CASRSDRFQETQYF
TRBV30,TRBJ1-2,CAWSSGQDGYTF
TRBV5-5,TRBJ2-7,CASSAGGYEQYF
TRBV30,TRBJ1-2,CAWRGGTDNNYGYTF
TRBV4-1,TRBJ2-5,CASSLSERQQETQYF
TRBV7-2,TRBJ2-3,CASSSRDSTDTQYF
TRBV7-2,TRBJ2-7,CASTPTGVTYEQYF
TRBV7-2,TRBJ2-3,CASSSKGVIVTDTQYF
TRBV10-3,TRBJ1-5,CAISESRGQPQHF
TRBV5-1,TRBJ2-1,CASSLIAGGGNEQFF
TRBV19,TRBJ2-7,CASSPQGSSYEQYF
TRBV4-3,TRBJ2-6,CASSQDTGTGANVLTF
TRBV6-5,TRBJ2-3,CASSWGQGSADTQYF
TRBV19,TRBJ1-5,CASSIGWAGDNQPQHF
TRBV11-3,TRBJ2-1,CASSPEGAGYNEQFF
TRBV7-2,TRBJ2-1,CASSSGPSTYNEQFF
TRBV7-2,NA,CASSSYRGTYEQYF
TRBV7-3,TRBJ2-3,CASSLGSSTDTQYF